This TCR beta chain was identified during a study of shared T cell receptors in the human thymus. This clone showed up just a few times. After removal of 3 bases from V and 8 bases from J, the junction contained 15 bases not matched to a gene. Germline-derived CDR1 and CDR2 are SGDLS and YYNGEE. This CDR3 is 16 amino acids long. Sequencing used immunoSEQ multiplex PCR; TCRdb keeps in-frame clones, though not all of them. Of about 730,000 clones listed, around 85% are singletons. The same data also went into a second study, on human thymus T cells. This second study notes: Thymus tissue was removed during corrective cardiac surgery. Within thymic and blood repertoires, V and J gene usage appeared to be biased. Related reports documented highly overlapping thymic repertoires among unrelated individuals.

This chain links TRBV9 with TRBJ1-2, with 8 bases lining up with TRBD1. The specimen was thymocytes. This TCR came from a girl under three years old with a congenital heart defect. The CDR3 bases are TGTGCCAGCAGCGATAAACACCCAGGGGGCGCGCGGGGCTACACCTTC. This codes for CASSDKHPGGARGYTF. Full variable domain (remainder filled in from reference TRBV9 and TRBJ1-2): DSGVTQTPKHLITATGQRVTLRCSPRSGDLSVYWYQQSLDQGLQFLIQYYNGEERAKGNILERFSAQQFPDLHSELNLSSLELGDSALYFCASSDKHPGGARGYTFGSGTRLTVV.